Included here is one TCR beta chain sequence, with context. The table lists this clonotype with many counts. Its target antigen remains unknown. Per-base qualities were not stored, and no clone one base away is much larger. This record belongs to a study of T-cell reconstitution after alpha-beta-depleted transplantation in children (TCRdb year 2016). With respect to the entire study: Using TCR repertoire profiling, the study followed T-cell immune reconstitution in a quantitative way in children after TCRalphabeta/CD19-depleted allogeneic hematopoietic cell transplantation.

Looking up the germline V gene yields CDR1 ENHRY and CDR2 SYGVKD. The CDR3 numbers 11 residues from cysteine through phenylalanine. The retained sequence is limited to the CDR3, 33 bases, with the frame set at the first base. Relative to germline, V is 4 bases shorter and J is 6 bases shorter, with 4 bases between their ends. What the work shows at the level of the full study, not this receptor alone: The apparently early recovery of alphabetaT-cell counts about two months after transplant reportedly depended on only several hundred rapidly expanded clones that came from non-depleted graft cells. In some patients, high TCRbeta diversity at day 60 was attributed to recipient T cells and intrathymic progenitors that had survived conditioning. The frequencies of hyperexpanded clones fell over the following months, and after one year, T-cell counts and TCRbeta diversity were mostly attributed to newly produced T cells.

In light of the paper, this sample's treatment or condition label describes: allogeneic hematopoietic cell transplantation with graft depleted of TCRalphabeta T cells and CD19 B cells. Transplant recipients were children who received TCRalphabeta/CD19-depleted allogeneic hematopoietic cell grafts. The library was made by PCR. Sequencing relied on an Illumina HiSeq 2500. Molecular barcoding was employed in the preparation of TCR libraries, with unique molecular identifiers being used to normalize TCRbeta repertoire quantification. The public reads were reprocessed in TCRdb via fastp at Q25 and MiXCR, keeping in-frame beta chains. Identical CDR3 protein sequences are pooled into one entry, listed with their most common genes and DNA. The sample profile shows about 160,000 distinct CDR3 sequences; 8.5% to 14% of them were found once. Of the sample, 13% falls within the top ten clones.

The sequencing used PBMCs, collected before TCRalphabeta/CD19-depleted stem cell transplant. The chain employs TRBV10-3 and TRBJ2-1, with an unclear D gene assignment. The receptor was derived from a boy younger than 10 with acute myeloid leukemia, due to receive a stem cell transplant. The CDR3 loop reads CAISVGNEQFF. Here is the DNA: TGTGCCATCAGTGTTGGCAATGAGCAGTTCTTC.